Listed here is a single T cell receptor (beta chain). V gave up 10 bases and J gave up 3 bases; unmatched junction bases: 6. Germline V gene data show CDR1 as LNHDA and CDR2 as SQIVND (reference sequence). The CDR3 loop spans 12 amino acids. The sample belongs to a study of cytomegalovirus exposure and HLA in healthy donors. Researchers ran the PCR with 60 Vbeta and 13 Jbeta primers. TCRdb's copy holds only in-frame clones and misses some; the assay was immunoSEQ multiplex PCR. The sample holds about 200,000 clones. The sequence was collected from a girl aged 2 to 9 in good health and CMV-seropositive. Sequencing used PBMCs. The rearrangement links TRBV19 to TRBJ2-7; 7 bases line up with TRBD2. CDR3: CATLAENYEQYF. CDR3 bases: TGTGCCACCCTAGCGGAGAACTACGAGCAGTACTTC.